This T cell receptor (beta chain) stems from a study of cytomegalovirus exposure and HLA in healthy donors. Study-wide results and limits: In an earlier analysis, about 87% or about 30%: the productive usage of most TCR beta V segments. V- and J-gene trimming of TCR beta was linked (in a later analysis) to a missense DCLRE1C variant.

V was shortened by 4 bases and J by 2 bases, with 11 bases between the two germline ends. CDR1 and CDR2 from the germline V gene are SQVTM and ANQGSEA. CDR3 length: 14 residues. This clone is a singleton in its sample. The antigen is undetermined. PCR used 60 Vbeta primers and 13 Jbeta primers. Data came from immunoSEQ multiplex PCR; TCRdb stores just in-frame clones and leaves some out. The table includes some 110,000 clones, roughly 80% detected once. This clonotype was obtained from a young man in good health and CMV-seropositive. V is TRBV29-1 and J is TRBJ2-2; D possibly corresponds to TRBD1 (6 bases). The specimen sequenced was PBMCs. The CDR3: CSVVRDKNTGELFF. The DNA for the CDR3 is TGCAGCGTTGTAAGGGACAAAAACACCGGGGAGCTGTTTTTT.